The 10 T cell receptor beta chains below all came from one sample that was sequenced in a study of T cells in Graves' hyperthyroidism and ophthalmopathy. RNA transcripts provided the source from which TCR beta CDR3 regions were amplified. The TCR CDR3 was amplified in a first-round RT-PCR using the HTBI primer set. One entry per CDR3 protein results from TCRdb running MiXCR on the multiplex PCR reads. Of 300,000 to 400,000 distinct CDR3 sequences in the sample, over 10% were seen once. Sequences were obtained from blood. Every receptor here comes from a young woman with Graves' hyperthyroidism.

As to this clonotype: One end of the junction does not line up with germline, which may come from a read error. V gene TRBV19 combines with J gene TRBJ2-1; tentatively, D is TRBD1 or TRBD2 (5 bases each). Germline CDR1 LNHDA, CDR2 SQIVND (reference sequence). The CDR3 is made up of 16 amino acids. CDR3 in amino acids: CASSIDEGLGQNEQSF. CDR3 sequence (DNA): TGTGCCAGTAGTATAGATGAGGGCCTCGGACAAAATGAGCAGTCCTTC.

This clonotype was seen a single time. CDR3 sequence: CASNRGGETQYF. The DNA of the CDR3 is TGTGCCAGCAATAGGGGGGGGGAGACCCAGTACTTC. The chain uses TRBV28 and TRBJ2-5; D may be TRBD2 (7 bases). CDR1 MDHEN and CDR2 SYDVKM come from the germline V gene. There are 12 residues in the CDR3. Trimming shortened V by 7 bases and J by 5 bases, and 11 bases separated the two germline ends.

In its sample, this clonotype was seen many times. The chain links TRBV12-3 or TRBV12-4 to TRBJ2-5; D unresolved. Trimming cost V 3 bases and J 5 bases, with 13 bases left between them. The CDR3 length is 14 residues. The CDR3, as DNA: TGTGCCAGCAGTTTCGAGCAGCCCTGGGAGACCCAGTACTTC. As protein: CASSFEQPWETQYF.

The chain is built from TRBV4-2 and TRBJ2-1; 7 nucleotides agree with TRBD1. CDR1 is LGHNA and CDR2 is YNFKEQ in the germline V gene. V shed 6 bases and J 9 bases; nucleotides not matched to a gene: 17. This CDR3 has 16 residues. CDR3 sequence (DNA): TGTGCCAGCAGAAGAGTAATAGGGACAGTGCTCGGTGAGCAGTTCTTC. This encodes CASRRVIGTVLGEQFF.

The CDR3 DNA reads as TGTGCCAGTACCCGAGTAAGGGTCGGGGGAGGGAGAGACACTGAAGCTTTCTTT. Protein: CASTRVRVGGGRDTEAFF. V and J are TRBV19 and TRBJ1-1; a weak D match, TRBD1 (5 bases). V lost 7 bases and J 3 bases, leaving 27 bases between the germline ends. Germline V gene data show CDR1 as LNHDA and CDR2 as SQIVND (reference sequence). The CDR3 loop spans 18 amino acids.

In this sample, this clonotype turned up a few times. A read error may account for a junction end that differs from germline. J is TRBJ1-1 and V is TRBV11-2; D is unresolved. CDR3 length: 15 amino acids. Germline CDR1 reads SGHAT; CDR2 reads FQNNGV. The CDR3 bases are TGTGCCAGCAGTTTAGCTGCTGAGGGAGGCACTGAAGCTTTCTTT. Amino acid sequence: CASSLAAEGGTEAFF.

This clonotype was detected ten times or more. The gene calls are TRBV11-3 and TRBJ2-3; 8 bases are a match to TRBD2. CDR3 size: 15 residues. With V trimmed by 1 base and J by 5 bases, 5 bases remained unmatched. CDR1 SGHNT and CDR2 YENEEA come from the germline V gene. The DNA of the CDR3 is TGTGCCAGCAGCTTAGGTAGCGGGACGGGAGATACGCAGTATTTT. Translated: CASSLGSGTGDTQYF.

The J gene is TRBJ2-2, the V gene TRBV6-1; TRBD1 matches 11 bases. Trimming removed 2 bases from V and 7 bases from J; junction bases left unmatched: 12. CDR3 length: 18 residues. CDR1 and CDR2 from the germline V gene are MNHNS and SASEGT. CDR3 nucleotides: TGTGCCAGCAGTGAACATTTTCGAGGACAGGGGGCCGGCGGGGAGCTGTTTTTT. Translating it yields CASSEHFRGQGAGGELFF.

This clonotype was observed many times. One end of the junction is discordant with germline, which a read error may explain. CDR3 protein: CASSLRPNQPQHF. In nucleotides, the CDR3 is TGTGCTAGCAGCTTAAGACCCAATCAGCCCCAGCATTTT. This sequence joins TRBV7-7 and TRBJ1-5; D uncertain. CDR1 and CDR2 (germline): SSHAT, FNYEAQ (reference sequence). The CDR3 has 13 residues.

This chain links TRBV20-1 with TRBJ2-1; 10 positions agree with TRBD2. V lost 0 bases and J lost 12; bases outside the gene matches: 11. Germline CDR1 reads DFQATT; CDR2 reads SNEGSKA (reference sequence). This CDR3 is built from 15 residues. CDR3 DNA sequence: TGCAGTGCTAGAGATCTGCTAGCGGGAGAGGACTCGCAGTTCTTC. Translating it yields CSARDLLAGEDSQFF.